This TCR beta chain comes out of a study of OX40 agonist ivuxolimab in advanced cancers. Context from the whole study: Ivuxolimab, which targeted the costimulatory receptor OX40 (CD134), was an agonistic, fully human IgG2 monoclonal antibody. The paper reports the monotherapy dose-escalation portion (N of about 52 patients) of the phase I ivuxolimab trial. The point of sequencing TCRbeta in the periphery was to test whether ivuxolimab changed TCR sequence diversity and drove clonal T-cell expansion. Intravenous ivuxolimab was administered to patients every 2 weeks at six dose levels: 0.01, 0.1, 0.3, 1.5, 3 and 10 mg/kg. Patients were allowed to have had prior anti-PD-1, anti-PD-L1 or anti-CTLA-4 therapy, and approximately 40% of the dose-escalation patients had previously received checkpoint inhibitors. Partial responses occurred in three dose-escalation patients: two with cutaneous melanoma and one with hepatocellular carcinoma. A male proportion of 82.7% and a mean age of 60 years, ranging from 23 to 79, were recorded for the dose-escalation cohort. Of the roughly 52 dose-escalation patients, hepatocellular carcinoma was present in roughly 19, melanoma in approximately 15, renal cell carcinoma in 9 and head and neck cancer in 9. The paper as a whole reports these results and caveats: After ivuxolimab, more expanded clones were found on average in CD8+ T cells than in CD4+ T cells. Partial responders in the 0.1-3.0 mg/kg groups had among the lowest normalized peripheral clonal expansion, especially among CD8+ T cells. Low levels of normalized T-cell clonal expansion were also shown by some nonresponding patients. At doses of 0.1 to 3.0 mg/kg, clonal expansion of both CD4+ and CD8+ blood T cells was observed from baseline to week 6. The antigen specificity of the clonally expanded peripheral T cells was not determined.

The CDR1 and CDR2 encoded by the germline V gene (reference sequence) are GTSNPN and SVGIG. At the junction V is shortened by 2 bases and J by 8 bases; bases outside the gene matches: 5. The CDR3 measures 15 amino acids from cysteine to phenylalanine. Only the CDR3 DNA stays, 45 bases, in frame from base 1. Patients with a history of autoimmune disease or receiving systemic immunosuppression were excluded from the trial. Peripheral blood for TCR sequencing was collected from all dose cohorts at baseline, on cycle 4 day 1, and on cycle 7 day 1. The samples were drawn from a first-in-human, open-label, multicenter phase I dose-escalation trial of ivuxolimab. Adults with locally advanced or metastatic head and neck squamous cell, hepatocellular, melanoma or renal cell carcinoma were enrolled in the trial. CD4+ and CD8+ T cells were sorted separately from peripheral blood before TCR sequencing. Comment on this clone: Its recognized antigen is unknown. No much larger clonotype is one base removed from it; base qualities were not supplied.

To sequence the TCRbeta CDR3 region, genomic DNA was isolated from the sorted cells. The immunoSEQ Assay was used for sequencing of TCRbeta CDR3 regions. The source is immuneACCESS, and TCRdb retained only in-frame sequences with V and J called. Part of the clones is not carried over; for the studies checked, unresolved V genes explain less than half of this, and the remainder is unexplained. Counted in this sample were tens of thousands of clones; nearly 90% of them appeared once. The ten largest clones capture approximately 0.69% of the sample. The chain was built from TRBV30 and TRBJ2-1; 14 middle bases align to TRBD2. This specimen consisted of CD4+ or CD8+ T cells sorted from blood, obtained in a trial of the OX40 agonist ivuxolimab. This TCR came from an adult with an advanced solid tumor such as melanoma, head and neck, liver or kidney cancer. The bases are TGTGCCTGGAGTCGGAGGACTAGCGGGAGGTATGAGCAGTTCTTC. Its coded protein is CAWSRRTSGRYEQFF.